This TCR beta chain is drawn from a study of T cell repertoires in cytomegalovirus infection. The junction had 5 bases not matched to a gene; V was cut back by 4 bases and J by 5 bases. This CDR3 has 14 residues. TCRdb independently ran MiXCR on the reads; one entry per CDR3 protein. The table includes some 230,000 distinct CDR3 sequences, roughly 22% detected once. This clonotype was counted only a few times. Sequencing was carried out using CD8+ T cells from PBMCs. The receptor comes from a human donor in good health (CMV status not recorded). Some clones in this sample may be carry-over from other donors' samples. This rearrangement joins TRBV12-3 or TRBV12-4 to TRBJ1-1, with 9 bases matching TRBD1. The CDR3 nucleotides read TGTGCCAGCAGTTCCGGGACAGGGTGGACTGAAGCTTTCTTT. Its translation is CASSSGTGWTEAFF.